This T cell receptor beta chain appears in the sequencing data of a study of yellow fever vaccine responses in identical twins. Study results and caveats: Twins' vaccine T cell responses reportedly seemed partly convergent and partly personalized.

This clonotype came up once. Its antigen is not identified. The V and J ends lost 0 bases and 2 bases, in that order; junction bases with no gene match: 1. The CDR3 has 16 amino acids. From germline, CDR1 is SGHNT and CDR2 YYREEE (reference sequence). TCRdb fed the RT-PCR reads into MiXCR, producing one record per CDR3 protein. The sample records about 23,000 distinct CDR3 sequences, 60% to 85% being singletons. The J gene is TRBJ2-1, the V gene TRBV5-4, with 11 bases matching TRBD2. The TCR comes from a young woman who received the yellow fever vaccine. The input for sequencing was T cells from blood (PBMCs), unsorted or a sorted subset (not recorded which), taken before or after yellow fever vaccination (not recorded which). The CDR3 sequence is CASSLAGLAAYNEQFF. DNA of the CDR3: TGTGCCAGCAGCTTGGCGGGACTAGCGGCCTACAATGAGCAGTTCTTC. Filled out from reference TRBV5-4 and TRBJ2-1, the complete variable domain reads ETGVTQSPTHLIKTRGQQVTLRCSSQSGHNTVSWYQQALGQGPQFIFQYYREEENGRGNFPPRFSGLQFPNYSSELNVNALELDDSALYLCASSLAGLAAYNEQFFGPGTRLTVL.